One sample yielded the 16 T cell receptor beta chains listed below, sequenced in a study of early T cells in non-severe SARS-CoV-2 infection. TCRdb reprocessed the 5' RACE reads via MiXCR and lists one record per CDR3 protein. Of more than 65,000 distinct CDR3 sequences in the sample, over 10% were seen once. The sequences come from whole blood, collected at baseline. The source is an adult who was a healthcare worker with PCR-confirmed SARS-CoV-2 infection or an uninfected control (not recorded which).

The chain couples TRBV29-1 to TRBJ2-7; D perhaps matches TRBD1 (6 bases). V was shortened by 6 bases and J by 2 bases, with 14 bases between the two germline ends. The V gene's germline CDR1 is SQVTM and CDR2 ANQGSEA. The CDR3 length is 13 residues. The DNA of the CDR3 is TGCAGCGTGCAGACAGGCCCCACCTACGAGCAGTACTTC. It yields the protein CSVQTGPTYEQYF.

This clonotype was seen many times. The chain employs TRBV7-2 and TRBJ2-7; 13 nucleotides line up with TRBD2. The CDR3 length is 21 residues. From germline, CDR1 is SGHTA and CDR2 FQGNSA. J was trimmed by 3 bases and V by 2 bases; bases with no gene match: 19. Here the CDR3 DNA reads TGTGCCAGCAGCTTACGGCTCCCGACACCCTCTCGGACTAGCGGGAGCTACGAGCAGTACTTC. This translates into CASSLRLPTPSRTSGSYEQYF.

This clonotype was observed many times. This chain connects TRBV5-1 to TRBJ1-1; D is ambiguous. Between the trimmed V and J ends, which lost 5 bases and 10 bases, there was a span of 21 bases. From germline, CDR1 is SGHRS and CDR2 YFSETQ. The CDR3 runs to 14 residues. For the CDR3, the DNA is TGCGCCAGCAGTGGTTCACGGAGTGAGGCGGGAGCTTTCTTT. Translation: CASSGSRSEAGAFF.

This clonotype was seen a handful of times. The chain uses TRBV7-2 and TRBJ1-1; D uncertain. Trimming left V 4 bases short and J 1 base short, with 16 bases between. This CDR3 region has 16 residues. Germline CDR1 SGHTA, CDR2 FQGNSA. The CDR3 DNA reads TGTGCCAGCAGCTCCCGAGAAAAAGGAAGGAACACTGAAGCTTTCTTT. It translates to CASSSREKGRNTEAFF.

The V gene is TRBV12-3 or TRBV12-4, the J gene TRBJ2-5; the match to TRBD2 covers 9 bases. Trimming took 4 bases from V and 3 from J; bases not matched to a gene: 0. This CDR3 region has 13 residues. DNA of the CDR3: TGTGCCAGCAGTTGGACTAGCGAAGAGACCCAGTACTTC. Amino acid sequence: CASSWTSEETQYF.

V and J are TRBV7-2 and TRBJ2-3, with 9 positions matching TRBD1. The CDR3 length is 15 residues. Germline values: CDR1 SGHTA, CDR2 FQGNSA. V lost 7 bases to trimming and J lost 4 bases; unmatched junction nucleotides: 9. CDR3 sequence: CASTLMGQGADTQYF. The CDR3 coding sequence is TGTGCCAGCACCCTAATGGGACAGGGAGCAGATACGCAGTATTTT.

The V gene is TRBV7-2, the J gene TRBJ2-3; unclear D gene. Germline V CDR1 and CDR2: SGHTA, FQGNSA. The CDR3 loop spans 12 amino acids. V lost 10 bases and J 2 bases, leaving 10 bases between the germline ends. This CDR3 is CATSLDTDTQYF. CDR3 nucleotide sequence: TGTGCCACCTCACTGGACACAGATACGCAGTATTTT.

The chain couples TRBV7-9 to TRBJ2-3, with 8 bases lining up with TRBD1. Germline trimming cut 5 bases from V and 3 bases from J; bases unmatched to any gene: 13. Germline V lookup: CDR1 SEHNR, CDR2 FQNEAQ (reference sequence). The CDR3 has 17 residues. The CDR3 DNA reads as TGTGCCAGCAGCCGAGGTGCCAGGGGGCAAAGAACAGATACGCAGTATTTT. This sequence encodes CASSRGARGQRTDTQYF.

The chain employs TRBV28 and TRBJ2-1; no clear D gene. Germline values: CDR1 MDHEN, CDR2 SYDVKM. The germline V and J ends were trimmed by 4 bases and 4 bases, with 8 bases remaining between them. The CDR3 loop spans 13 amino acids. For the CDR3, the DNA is TGTGCCAGCAGTTCGTTAGGGTACAATGAGCAGTTCTTC. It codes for CASSSLGYNEQFF.

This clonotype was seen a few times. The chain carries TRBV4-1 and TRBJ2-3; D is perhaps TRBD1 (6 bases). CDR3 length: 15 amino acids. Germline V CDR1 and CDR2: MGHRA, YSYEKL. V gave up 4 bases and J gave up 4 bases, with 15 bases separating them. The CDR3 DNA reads TGCGCCAGCAGCCTCGGACAGAAGGTCGCAGATACGCAGTATTTT. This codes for CASSLGQKVADTQYF.

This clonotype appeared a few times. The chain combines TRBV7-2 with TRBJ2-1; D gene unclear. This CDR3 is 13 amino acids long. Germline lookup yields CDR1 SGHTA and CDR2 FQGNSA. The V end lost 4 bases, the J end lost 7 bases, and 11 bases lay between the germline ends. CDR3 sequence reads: CASSSKWSNEQFF. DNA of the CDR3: TGTGCCAGCAGCTCCAAGTGGTCGAATGAGCAGTTCTTC.

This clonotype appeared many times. The CDR3 sequence: CASSQDWQGGYEQYF. The CDR3, as DNA: TGCGCCAGCAGCCAAGATTGGCAGGGGGGCTACGAGCAGTACTTC. The chain links TRBV4-3 to TRBJ2-7; tentatively, D is TRBD1 (7 bases). CDR3 length: 15 amino acids. V lost 0 bases and J 3 bases, leaving 12 bases between the germline ends. Germline assignment: CDR1 LGHNA and CDR2 YSLEER.

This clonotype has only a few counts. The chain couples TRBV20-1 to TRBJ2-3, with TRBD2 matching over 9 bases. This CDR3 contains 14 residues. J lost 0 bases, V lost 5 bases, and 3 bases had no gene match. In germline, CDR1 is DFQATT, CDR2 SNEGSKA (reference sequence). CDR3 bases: TGCAGTGCTTTTCTAGCGGGAAGCACAGATACGCAGTATTTT. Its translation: CSAFLAGSTDTQYF.

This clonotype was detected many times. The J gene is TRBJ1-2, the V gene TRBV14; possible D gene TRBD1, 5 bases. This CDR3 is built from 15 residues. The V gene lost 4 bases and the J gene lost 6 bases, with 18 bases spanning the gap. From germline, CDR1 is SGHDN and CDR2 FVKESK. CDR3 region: CASSPFVGGMNGYTF. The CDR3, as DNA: TGTGCCAGCAGCCCTTTTGTTGGGGGGATGAATGGCTACACCTTC.

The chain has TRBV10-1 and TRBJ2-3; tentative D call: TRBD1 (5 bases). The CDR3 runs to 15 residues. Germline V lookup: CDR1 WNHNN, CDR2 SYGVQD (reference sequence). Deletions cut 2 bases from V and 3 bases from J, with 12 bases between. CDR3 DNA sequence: TGCGCCAGCAGTGAGCAGGCAGGGATAACAGATACGCAGTATTTT. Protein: CASSEQAGITDTQYF.

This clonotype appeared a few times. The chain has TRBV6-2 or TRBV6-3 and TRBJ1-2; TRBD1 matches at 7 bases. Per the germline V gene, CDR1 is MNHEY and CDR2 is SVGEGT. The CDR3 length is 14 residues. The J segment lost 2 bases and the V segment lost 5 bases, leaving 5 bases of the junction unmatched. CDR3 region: CASSRTGLNYGYTF. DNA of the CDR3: TGTGCCAGCAGTCGGACAGGTCTCAACTATGGCTACACCTTC.